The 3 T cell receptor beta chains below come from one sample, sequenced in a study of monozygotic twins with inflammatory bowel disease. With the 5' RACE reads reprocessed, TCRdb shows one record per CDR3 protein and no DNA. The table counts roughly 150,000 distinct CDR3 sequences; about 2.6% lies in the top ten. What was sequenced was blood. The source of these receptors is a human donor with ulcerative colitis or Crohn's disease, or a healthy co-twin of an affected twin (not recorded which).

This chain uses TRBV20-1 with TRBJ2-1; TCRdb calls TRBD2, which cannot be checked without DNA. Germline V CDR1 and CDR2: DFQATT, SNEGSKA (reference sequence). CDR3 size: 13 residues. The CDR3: CSARGGRNNEQFF.

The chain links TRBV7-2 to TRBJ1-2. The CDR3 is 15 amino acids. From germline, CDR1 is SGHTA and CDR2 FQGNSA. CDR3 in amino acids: CASSLEGTTNYGYTF.

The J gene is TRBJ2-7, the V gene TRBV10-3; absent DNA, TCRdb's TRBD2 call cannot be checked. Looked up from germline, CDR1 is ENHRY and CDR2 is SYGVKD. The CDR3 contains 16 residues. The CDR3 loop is CAISESGPQLPHEQYF.